The TCR beta chain described here comes from a study of blood T cell repertoires in COVID-19. On the study more broadly: Samples of COVID-19 (acute and convalescent) were obtained from the United States, Italy and Spain.

This clone was observed once. This CDR3 region has 16 residues. Germline loops: CDR1 LGHNA, CDR2 YSLEER. With 0 bases clipped from V and 5 bases from J, the junction kept 6 bases outside the gene matches. Only in-frame clones appear in the TCRdb table, and some are missing; sequencing was by immunoSEQ multiplex PCR. The sample has more than 110,000 clones, 84% seen once. Clinical histories supplied by participants themselves formed the basis of cohort assignment. Input material: PBMCs or T cells enriched from blood (not recorded which). The origin of this receptor is a man between 40 and 49 years old with acute COVID-19. V usage is TRBV4-3 and J usage is TRBJ1-2; 10 bases are a match to TRBD1. CDR3 nucleotides: TGCGCCAGCAGCCAAGATCGGACAGGGGGGGTTTATGGCTACACCTTC. It codes for CASSQDRTGGVYGYTF.